A single sample gave rise to the 3 T cell receptor beta chains below, sequenced in a study of CD8+CD57+ T cells in acquired aplastic anemia. Genomic DNA acted as the template from which TCR beta VDJ combination and CDR3 sequence profiling were carried out. In TCRdb, the reads were re-called with MiXCR into one record per CDR3 protein. This table holds under 200,000 distinct CDR3 sequences, around 60% found once. The source material was sorted CD4+, CD8+, or CD8+CD57+ T cells (not recorded which) from PBMCs. The receptors come from a human donor in good health.

This clonotype was seen ten or more times. The rearrangement uses TRBV30 and TRBJ2-7; 9 nucleotides line up with TRBD2. Per germline, CDR1 GTSNPN and CDR2 SVGIG (reference sequence). This CDR3 comprises 14 residues. V lost 3 bases, J lost 5 bases, and 8 bases stayed unmatched. The CDR3 protein is CAWSTAGGRDEQYF. The CDR3 DNA follows: TGTGCCTGGAGCACAGCGGGAGGACGGGACGAGCAGTACTTC.

The chain couples TRBV4-2 to TRBJ1-2; no definite D call. The length of the CDR3 is 15 residues. The V end was cut by 0 bases, the J end by 6 bases, with 14 bases between. CDR1 is LGHNA, CDR2 YNFKEQ, per germline. The CDR3 DNA reads TGTGCCAGCAGCCAAGATAGGAAGGGCGGAGATGGCTACACCTTC. It translates to CASSQDRKGGDGYTF.

This clonotype was detected only once. This chain uses TRBV3-1 with TRBJ2-7; maybe TRBD2 (5 bases). The length of the CDR3 is 12 residues. V lost 5 bases, J lost 6 bases, and 11 bases lay in between. Germline V gene sequence: CDR1 LGHDT, CDR2 YNNKEL (reference sequence). The CDR3 bases are TGTGCCAGCAGCGTCACTAGTGTCGAGCAGTACTTC. Its translation is CASSVTSVEQYF.